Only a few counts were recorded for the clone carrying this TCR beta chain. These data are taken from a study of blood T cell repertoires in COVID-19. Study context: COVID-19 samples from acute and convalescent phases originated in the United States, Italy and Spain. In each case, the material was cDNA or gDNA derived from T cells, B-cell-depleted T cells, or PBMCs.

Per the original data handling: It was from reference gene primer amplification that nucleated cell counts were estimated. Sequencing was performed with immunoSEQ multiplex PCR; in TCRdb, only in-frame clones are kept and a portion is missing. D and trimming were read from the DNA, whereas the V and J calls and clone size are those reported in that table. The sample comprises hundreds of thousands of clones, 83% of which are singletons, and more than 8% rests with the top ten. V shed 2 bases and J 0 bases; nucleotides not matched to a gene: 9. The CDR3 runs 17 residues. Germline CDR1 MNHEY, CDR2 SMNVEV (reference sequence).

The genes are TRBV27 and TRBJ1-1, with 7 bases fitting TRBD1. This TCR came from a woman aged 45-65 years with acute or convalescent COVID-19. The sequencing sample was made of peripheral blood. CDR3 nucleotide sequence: TGTGCCAGCAGTTTAGGAGGGCAGGGGGGCATGAACACTGAAGCTTTCTTT. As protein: CASSLGGQGGMNTEAFF.